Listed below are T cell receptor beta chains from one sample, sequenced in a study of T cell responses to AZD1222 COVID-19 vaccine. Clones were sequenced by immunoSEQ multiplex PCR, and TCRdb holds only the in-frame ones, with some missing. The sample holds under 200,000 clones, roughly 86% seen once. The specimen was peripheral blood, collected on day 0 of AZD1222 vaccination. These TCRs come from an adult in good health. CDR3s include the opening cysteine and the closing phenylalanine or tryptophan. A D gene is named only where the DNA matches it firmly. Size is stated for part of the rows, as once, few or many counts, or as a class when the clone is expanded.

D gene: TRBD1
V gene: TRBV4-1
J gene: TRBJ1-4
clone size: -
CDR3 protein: CASSPTGQAEKLFF
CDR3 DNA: TGCGCCAGCAGCCCTACCGGACAGGCTGAAAAACTGTTTTTT

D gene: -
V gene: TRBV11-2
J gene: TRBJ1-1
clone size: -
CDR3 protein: CASSLVLNTEAFF
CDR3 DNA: TGTGCCAGCAGCTTAGTGCTGAACACTGAAGCTTTCTTT

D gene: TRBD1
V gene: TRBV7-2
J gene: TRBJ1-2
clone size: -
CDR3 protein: CASSLQGASYGYTF
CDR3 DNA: TGTGCCAGCAGCCTACAGGGGGCGAGCTATGGCTACACCTTC

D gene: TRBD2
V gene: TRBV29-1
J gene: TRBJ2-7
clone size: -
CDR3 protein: CSVLGGDGPYEQYF
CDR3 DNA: TGCAGCGTCCTGGGGGGGGACGGGCCCTACGAGCAGTACTTC

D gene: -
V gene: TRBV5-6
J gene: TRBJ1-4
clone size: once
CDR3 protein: CASSFRGSSPPEKLFF
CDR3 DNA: TGTGCCAGCAGCTTTCGGGGTTCGTCCCCCCCGGAAAAACTGTTTTTT

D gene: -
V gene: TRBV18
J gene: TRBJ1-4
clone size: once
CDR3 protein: CASSPPGPLTEKLFF
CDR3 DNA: TGTGCCAGCTCACCTCCGGGGCCCTTAACGGAAAAACTGTTTTTT

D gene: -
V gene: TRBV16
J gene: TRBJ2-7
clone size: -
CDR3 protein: CASSRQSSYEQYF
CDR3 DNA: TGTGCCAGCAGCCGACAGAGCTCCTACGAGCAGTACTTC

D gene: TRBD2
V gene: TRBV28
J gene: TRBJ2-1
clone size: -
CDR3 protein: CASSDGRAPYNEQFF
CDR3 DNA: TGTGCCAGCAGTGACGGGAGGGCCCCCTACAATGAGCAGTTCTTC

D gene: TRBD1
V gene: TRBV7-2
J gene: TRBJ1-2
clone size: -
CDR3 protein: CASSLLAFRGQDYGYTF
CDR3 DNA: TGTGCCAGCAGCCTCTTAGCCTTCCGCGGACAGGATTATGGCTACACCTTC

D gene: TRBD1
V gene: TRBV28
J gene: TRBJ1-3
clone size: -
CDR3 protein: CASSLRGQGLAGNTIYF
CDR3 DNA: TGTGCCAGCAGTTTAAGGGGACAGGGGTTGGCTGGAAACACCATATATTTT

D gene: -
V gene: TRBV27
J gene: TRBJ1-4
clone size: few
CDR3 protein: CASRNGGAGDEKLFF
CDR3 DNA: TGTGCCAGCAGAAACGGCGGGGCGGGGGACGAAAAACTGTTTTTT

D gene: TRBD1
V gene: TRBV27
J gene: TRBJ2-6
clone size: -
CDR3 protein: CASGRQGARGANVLTF
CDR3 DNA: TGTGCCAGCGGACGACAGGGGGCGAGGGGGGCCAACGTCCTGACTTTC

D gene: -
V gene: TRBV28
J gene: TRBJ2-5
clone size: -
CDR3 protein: CASSSVSDSQETQYF
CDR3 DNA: TGTGCCAGCAGTTCAGTCTCTGACAGCCAAGAGACCCAGTACTTC

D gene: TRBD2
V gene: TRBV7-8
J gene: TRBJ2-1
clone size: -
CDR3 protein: CASSDREGYNEQFF
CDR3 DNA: TGTGCCAGCAGCGACCGGGAGGGGTACAATGAGCAGTTCTTC

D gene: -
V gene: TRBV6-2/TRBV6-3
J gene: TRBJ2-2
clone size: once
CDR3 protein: CASSWSAFTGELFF
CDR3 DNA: TGTGCCAGCAGTTGGTCTGCCTTCACCGGGGAGCTGTTTTTT

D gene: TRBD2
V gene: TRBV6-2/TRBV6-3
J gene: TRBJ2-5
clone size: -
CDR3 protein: CASSYRASGQETQYF
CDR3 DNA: TGTGCCAGCAGTTACCGGGCTAGCGGACAAGAGACCCAGTACTTC

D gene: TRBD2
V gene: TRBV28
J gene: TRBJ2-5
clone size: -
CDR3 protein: CASSLVAGVFETQYF
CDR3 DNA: TGTGCCAGCAGTTTGGTAGCGGGAGTGTTCGAGACCCAGTACTTC

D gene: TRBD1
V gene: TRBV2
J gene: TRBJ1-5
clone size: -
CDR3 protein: CASSGTGGYQPQHF
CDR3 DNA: TGTGCCAGCAGTGGGACAGGGGGCTATCAGCCCCAGCATTTT

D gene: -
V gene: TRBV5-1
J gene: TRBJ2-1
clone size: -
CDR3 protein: CASSLEGWGYTTYNEQFF
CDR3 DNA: TGCGCCAGCAGCTTGGAAGGCTGGGGTTATACAACCTACAATGAGCAGTTCTTC

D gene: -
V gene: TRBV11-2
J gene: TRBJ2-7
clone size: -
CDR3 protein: CASSLMTSYEQYF
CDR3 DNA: TGTGCCAGCAGCTTAATGACGTCCTACGAGCAGTACTTC

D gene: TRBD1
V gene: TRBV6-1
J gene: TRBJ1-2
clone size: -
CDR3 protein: CASSEAGTGGDYGYTF
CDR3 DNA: TGTGCCAGCAGTGAAGCCGGGACAGGGGGAGACTATGGCTACACCTTC

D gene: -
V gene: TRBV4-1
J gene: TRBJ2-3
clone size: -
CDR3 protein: CASSQAAWGWQASTDTQYF
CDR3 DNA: TGCGCCAGCAGCCAAGCCGCTTGGGGATGGCAGGCTAGCACAGATACGCAGTATTTT

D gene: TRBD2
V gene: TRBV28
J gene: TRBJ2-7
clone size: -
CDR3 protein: CASRLGLAGGYEQYF
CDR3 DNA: TGTGCCAGCAGACTCGGACTAGCGGGAGGGTACGAGCAGTACTTC

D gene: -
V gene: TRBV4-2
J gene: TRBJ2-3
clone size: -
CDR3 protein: CASSQDLRHTQYF
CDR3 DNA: TGTGCCAGCAGCCAAGACTTACGGCATACGCAGTATTTT

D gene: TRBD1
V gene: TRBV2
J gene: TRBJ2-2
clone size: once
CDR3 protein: CASSSGGTGEDTGELFF
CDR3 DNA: TGTGCCAGCAGCTCCGGCGGGACAGGGGAGGACACCGGGGAGCTGTTTTTT

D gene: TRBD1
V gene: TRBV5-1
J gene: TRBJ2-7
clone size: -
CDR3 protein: CASGGQGVYEQYF
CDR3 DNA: TGCGCCAGCGGGGGACAGGGGGTCTACGAGCAGTACTTC

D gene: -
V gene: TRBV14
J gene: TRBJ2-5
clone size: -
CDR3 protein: CASSIRDWETQYF
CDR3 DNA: TGTGCCAGCAGCATACGGGACTGGGAGACCCAGTACTTC

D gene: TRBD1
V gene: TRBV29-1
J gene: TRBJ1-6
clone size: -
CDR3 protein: CSVGEGANSPLHF
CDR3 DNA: TGCAGCGTTGGGGAGGGGGCTAATTCACCCCTCCACTTT

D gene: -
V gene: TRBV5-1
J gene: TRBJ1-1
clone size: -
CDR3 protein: CASSLTGTMNTEAFF
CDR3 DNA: TGCGCCAGCAGCTTGACAGGGACTATGAACACTGAAGCTTTCTTT

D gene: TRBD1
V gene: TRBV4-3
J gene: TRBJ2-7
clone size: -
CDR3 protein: CASSQDDRGPYEQYF
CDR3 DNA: TGCGCCAGCAGCCAAGATGACAGGGGGCCCTACGAGCAGTACTTC

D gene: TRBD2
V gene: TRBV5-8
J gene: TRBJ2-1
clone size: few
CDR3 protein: CATSGRPPIWYNEQFF
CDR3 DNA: TGTGCAACTAGCGGGAGACCTCCCATCTGGTACAATGAGCAGTTCTTC

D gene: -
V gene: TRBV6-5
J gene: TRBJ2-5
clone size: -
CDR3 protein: CASSYPRDGQETQYF
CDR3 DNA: TGTGCCAGCAGTTACCCCCGGGACGGACAAGAGACCCAGTACTTC

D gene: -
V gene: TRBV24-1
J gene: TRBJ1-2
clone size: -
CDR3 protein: CATSDTGFYGYTF
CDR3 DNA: TGTGCCACCAGTGACACAGGATTCTATGGCTACACCTTC

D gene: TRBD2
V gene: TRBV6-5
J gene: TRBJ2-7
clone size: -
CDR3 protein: CASSKTSAISYEQYF
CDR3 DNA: TGTGCCAGCAGTAAGACTAGCGCAATTTCCTACGAGCAGTACTTC

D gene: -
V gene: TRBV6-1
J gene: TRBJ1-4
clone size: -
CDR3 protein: CASSERSLGNEKLFF
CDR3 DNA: TGTGCCAGCAGTGAGAGATCTTTGGGGAATGAAAAACTGTTTTTT

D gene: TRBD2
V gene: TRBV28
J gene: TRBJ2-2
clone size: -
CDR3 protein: CASSALAGGSGELFF
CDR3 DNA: TGTGCCAGCAGTGCCCTAGCGGGAGGCTCCGGGGAGCTGTTTTTT

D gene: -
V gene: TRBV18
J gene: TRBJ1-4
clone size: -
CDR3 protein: CASSPGAAGEKLFF
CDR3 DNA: TGTGCCAGCTCACCAGGGGCCGCGGGGGAAAAACTGTTTTTT

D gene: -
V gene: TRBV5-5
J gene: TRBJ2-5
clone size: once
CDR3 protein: CASSLDGETQYF
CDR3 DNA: TGTGCCAGCAGCTTGGACGGGGAGACCCAGTACTTC

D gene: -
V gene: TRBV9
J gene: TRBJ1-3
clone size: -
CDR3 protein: CASSVETSVGNTIYF
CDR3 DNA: TGTGCCAGCAGCGTAGAGACAAGCGTTGGAAACACCATATATTTT

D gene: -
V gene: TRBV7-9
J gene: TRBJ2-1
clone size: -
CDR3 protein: CASSPGSIYNEQFF
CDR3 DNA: TGTGCCAGCAGCCCTGGGTCCATCTACAATGAGCAGTTCTTC

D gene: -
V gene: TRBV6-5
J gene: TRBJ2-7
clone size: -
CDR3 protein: CATLQGLSALEQYF
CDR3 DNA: TGTGCCACCCTCCAGGGACTGTCGGCTCTCGAGCAGTACTTC

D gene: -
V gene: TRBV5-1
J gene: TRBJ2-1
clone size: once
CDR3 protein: CASSRDGNEQFF
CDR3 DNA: TGCGCCAGCAGCCGGGACGGGAATGAGCAGTTCTTC

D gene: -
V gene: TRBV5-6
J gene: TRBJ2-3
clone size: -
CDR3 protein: CASSFTLAGAGGTDTQYF
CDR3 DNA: TGTGCCAGCAGCTTTACCTTGGCCGGGGCGGGCGGCACAGATACGCAGTATTTT

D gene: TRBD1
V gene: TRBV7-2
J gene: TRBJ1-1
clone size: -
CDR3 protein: CASSLGQGLVGAFF
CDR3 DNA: TGTGCCAGCAGCTTGGGACAGGGGTTGGTGGGAGCTTTCTTT

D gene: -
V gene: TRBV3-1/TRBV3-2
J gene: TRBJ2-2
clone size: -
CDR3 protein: CASSPSDRWNTGELFF
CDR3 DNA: TGTGCCAGCAGCCCTTCCGACAGATGGAACACCGGGGAGCTGTTTTTT

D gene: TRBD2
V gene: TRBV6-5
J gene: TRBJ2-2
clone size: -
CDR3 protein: CASVAGDNTGELFF
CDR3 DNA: TGTGCCAGTGTAGCGGGAGACAACACCGGGGAGCTGTTTTTT

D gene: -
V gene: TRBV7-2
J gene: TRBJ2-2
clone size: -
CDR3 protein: CASSLGQGSTGELFF
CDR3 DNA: TGTGCCAGCAGCTTAGGGCAGGGTTCCACCGGGGAGCTGTTTTTT

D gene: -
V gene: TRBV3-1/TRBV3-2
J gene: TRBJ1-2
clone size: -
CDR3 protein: CASSQERRGYTF
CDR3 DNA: TGTGCCAGCAGCCAAGAACGTCGGGGCTACACCTTC

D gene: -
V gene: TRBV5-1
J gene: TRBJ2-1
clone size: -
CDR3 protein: CASSEGSSSYNEQFF
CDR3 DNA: TGCGCCAGCAGCGAAGGGTCGAGCTCCTACAATGAGCAGTTCTTC

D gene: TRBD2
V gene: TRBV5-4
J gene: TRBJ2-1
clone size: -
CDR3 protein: CASSLGSGISYNEQFF
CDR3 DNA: TGTGCCAGCAGCTTGGGGAGCGGGATCTCCTACAATGAGCAGTTCTTC